The entry below gives a single T cell receptor beta chain sequence along with its context. As yet, its antigen is unknown. These data originate in a study of Ad26.COV2.S vaccination and SARS-CoV-2 variants. Background on the study: The authors gave Ad26.COV2.S intramuscularly, either once or twice 56 days apart. Regarding the study as a whole: The analyses of TCR breadth and depth may have understated the size of total T cell responses. Placebo recipients and vaccine recipients were similar in non-spike TCR breadth.

CDR1 is LGHDT, CDR2 YNNKEL, per germline (reference sequence). The CDR3 length is 15 residues. Trimming stripped 0 bases from V and 7 bases from J, with 15 bases between. Clones were read by immunoSEQ multiplex PCR, and TCRdb kept only the in-frame ones, dropping some. Here the sample spans about 350,000 clones, 65% to 90% being singletons. Treatment indicated: roughly 20 received Ad26.COV2.S at low or high dose, single or two shots; 5 received placebo; per-sample allocation not given. Vaccine and placebo recipients were sampled on day 63 after the first injection. Donor was an adult aged 18-55 years in Boston.

The sequence was obtained from a person between 18 and 65 years old who received the Ad26.COV2.S COVID-19 vaccine or a placebo. This chain links TRBV3-1 (or the pseudogene TRBV3-2) with TRBJ1-1, with D possibly being TRBD1 (6 bases). The specimen was peripheral blood, collected in a trial of Ad26.COV2.S vaccine versus placebo. In DNA, the CDR3 is TGTGCCAGCAGCCAAGAAGGGGCCAGGGGCAGTGAAGCTTTCTTT. It translates to CASSQEGARGSEAFF.